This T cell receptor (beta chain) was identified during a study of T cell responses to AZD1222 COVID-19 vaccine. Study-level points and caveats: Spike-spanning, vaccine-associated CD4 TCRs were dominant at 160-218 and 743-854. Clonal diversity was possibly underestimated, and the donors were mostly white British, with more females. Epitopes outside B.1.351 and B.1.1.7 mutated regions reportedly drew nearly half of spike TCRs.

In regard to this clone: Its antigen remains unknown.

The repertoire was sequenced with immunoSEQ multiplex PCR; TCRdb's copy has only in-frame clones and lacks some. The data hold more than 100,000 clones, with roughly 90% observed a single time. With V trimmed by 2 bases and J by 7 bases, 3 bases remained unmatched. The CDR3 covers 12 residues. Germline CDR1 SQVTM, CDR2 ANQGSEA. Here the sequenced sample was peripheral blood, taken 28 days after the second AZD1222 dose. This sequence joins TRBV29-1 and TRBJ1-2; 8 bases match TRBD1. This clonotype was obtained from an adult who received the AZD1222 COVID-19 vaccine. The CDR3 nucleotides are TGCAGCGTTGAAAGGACAGGGACTGGCTACACCTTC. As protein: CSVERTGTGYTF.